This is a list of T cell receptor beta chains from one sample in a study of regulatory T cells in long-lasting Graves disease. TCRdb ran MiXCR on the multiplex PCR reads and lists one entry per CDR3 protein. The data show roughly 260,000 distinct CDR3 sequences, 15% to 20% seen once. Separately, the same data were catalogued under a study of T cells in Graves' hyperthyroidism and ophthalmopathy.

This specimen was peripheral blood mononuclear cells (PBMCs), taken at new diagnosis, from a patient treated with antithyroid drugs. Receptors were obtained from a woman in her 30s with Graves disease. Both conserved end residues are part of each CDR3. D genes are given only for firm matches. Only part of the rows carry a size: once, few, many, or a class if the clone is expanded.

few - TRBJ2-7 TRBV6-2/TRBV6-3 TGTGCCAGCAGCATGACCGTTAGCTCCTACGAGCAGTACTTC CASSMTVSSYEQYF
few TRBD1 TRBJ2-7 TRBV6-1 TGTGCCAGCGGTGGGGACAGGGGTCCCGAGCAGTACTTC CASGGDRGPEQYF
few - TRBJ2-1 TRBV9 TGTGCCAGCAGCGTTGGATCGGGACAATACAATGAGCAGTTCTTC CASSVGSGQYNEQFF
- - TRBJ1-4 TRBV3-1 TGTGCCAGCAGCCCTATTGGGGGAAGAGGAATGGTGTTTTTT CASSPIGGRGMVFF
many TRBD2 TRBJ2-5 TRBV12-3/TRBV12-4 TGTGCCAGCAAACCGATGCGGACTAGTGGGGAGACCCAGTACTTC CASKPMRTSGETQYF
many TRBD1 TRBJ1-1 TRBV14 TGTGCCAGCAGCCGGGACAGGGGGGGAAACACTGAAGCTTTCTTT CASSRDRGGNTEAFF
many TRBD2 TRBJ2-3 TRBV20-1 TGCAGTGCTAGAGGGGGTACTAGCGGCACAGATACGCAGTATTTT CSARGGTSGTDTQYF
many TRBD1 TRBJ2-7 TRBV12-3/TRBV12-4 TGTGCCAGCAGTTACAGGGGGGAGCAGTACTTC CASSYRGEQYF
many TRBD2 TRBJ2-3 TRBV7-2 TGTGCCAGCAGCTTACCCGGACTAGCGGGGTGGGCAGATACGCAGTATTTT CASSLPGLAGWADTQYF
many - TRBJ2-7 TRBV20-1 TGCAGTGCCCCGGCCCGCCCCAGGAACGAGCAGTACTTC CSAPARPRNEQYF
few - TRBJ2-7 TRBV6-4 TGTGCCAGCAGTGTAACGTACAGGGAGTCCGAGCAGTACTTC CASSVTYRESEQYF
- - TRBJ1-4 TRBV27 TGTGCCAGCAAGTCGCTACCACTATCAACTAATGAAAAACTGTTTTTT CASKSLPLSTNEKLFF
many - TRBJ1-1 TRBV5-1 TGCGCCAGCAGCTTGTCGAGTCAAACTGAAGCTTTCTTT CASSLSSQTEAFF
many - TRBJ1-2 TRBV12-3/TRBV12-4 TGTGCCAGCAGTTTAGCGGGTTCTAGGGTCGATGGCTACACCTTC CASSLAGSRVDGYTF
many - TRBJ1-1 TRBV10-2 TGCGCCAGCAGGGAGGAGAGCGTCTCTGAAGCTTTCTTT CASREESVSEAFF
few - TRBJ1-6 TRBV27 TGTGCCAGCAGTTTGGGCTGGCCCTCACCCCTCCACTTT CASSLGWPSPLHF
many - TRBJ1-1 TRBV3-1 TGTGCCAGCAGCCAAGGGGGGGGTCAGGAAGCTTTCTTT CASSQGGGQEAFF
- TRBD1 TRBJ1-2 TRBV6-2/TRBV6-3 TGTGCCAGCCATAGACAGGGGGCGGTCTATGGCTACACCTTC CASHRQGAVYGYTF
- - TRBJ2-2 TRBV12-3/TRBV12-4 TGTGCCAGCAGTTATCAGGGCAACACCGGGGAGCTGTTTTTT CASSYQGNTGELFF
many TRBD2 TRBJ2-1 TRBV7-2 TGTGCCAGCATCAAAATTGGCGGGGCGTTCGGGGGGGAGCAGTTCTTC CASIKIGGAFGGEQFF
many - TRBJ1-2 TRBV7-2 TGTGCCAGCAGCCTAAGAGGGGCGCCCGCTAACTATGGCTACACCTTC CASSLRGAPANYGYTF
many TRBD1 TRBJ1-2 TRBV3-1 TGTGCCAGCAGCCGAAAGGGGGCTGACTATGGCTACACCTTC CASSRKGADYGYTF
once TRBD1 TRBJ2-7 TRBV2 TGTGCCAGCAGCAGTCCCGGGACAGGCCCGAGCTCCTACGAGCAGTACTTC CASSSPGTGPSSYEQYF
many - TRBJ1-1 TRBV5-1 TGTGCCAGCAGCCCCCGAGGAGGGAACACTGAAGCTTTCTTT CASSPRGGNTEAFF
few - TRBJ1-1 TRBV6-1 TGTGCCAGCAGCCGGGTAGGGGGACGAACTGAAGCTTTCTTT CASSRVGGRTEAFF
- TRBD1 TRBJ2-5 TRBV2 TGTGCCAGCACCGGACAGGGGACGGGGACCCAGTACTTC CASTGQGTGTQYF
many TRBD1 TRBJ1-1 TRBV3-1 TGTGCCAGCAGCCCCTGGGACAGGGGGGGAAACACTGAAGCTTTCTTT CASSPWDRGGNTEAFF
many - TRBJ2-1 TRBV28 TGTGCCAGCAGTTCCGGGGGGCGCGAGGATGAGCAGTTCTTC CASSSGGREDEQFF
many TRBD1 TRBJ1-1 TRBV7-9 TGTGCCAGCAGCGAAGGTGGGGCCGGTACAGGGGTGAACACTGAAGCTTTCTTT CASSEGGAGTGVNTEAFF
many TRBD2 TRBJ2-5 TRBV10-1 TGCGCCAGCAGTTCTTCTGTCGGGGCTAGCGGGGGGGCGTCGGAGACCCAGTACTTC CASSSSVGASGGASETQYF
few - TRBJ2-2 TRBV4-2 TGTGCCAGCAGCCAAGATCTTTGGGGGGACAACACCGGGGAGCTGTTTTTT CASSQDLWGDNTGELFF
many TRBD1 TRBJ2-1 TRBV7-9 TGTGCCAGCAGCCTCTCGATAACAGGGGGAAATGAGCAGTTCTTC CASSLSITGGNEQFF
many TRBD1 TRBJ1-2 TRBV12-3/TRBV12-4 TGTGCCAGCAGTTTACGGTCAGGGGGCGATGTCTTAGGCTACACCTTC CASSLRSGGDVLGYTF
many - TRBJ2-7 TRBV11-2 TGTGCCAGCAGCACAACAGGGATACTTGTGGGGTCCTACGAGCAGTACTTC CASSTTGILVGSYEQYF
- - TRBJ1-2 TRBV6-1 TGTGCCAGCAGCCTGGGGGGGGGGCTTGGCTACACCTTC CASSLGGGLGYTF
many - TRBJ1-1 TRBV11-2 TGTGCCAGCAGCCCCCCAGTAAGGAACACTGAAGCTTTCTTT CASSPPVRNTEAFF
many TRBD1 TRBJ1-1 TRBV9 TGTGCCAGCAGCCCTACAGGGGGCACGGGCGACACTGAAGCTTTCTTT CASSPTGGTGDTEAFF
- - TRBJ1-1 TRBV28 TGTGCCAGCAGTCCGGGGCAGGTCCTGAACACTGAAGCTTTCTTT CASSPGQVLNTEAFF
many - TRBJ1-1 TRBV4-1 TGCGCCAGCAGTCAGGGGAGGGGGGGCATGAACACTGAAGCTTTCTTT CASSQGRGGMNTEAFF
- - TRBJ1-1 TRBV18 TGTGCCAGCAGCCCTGCTCTCAGCACTGAAGCTTTCTTT CASSPALSTEAFF
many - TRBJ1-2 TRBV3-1 TGTGCCAGCAGCCAAGATCCACAAGGGACTATATATGGCTACACCTTC CASSQDPQGTIYGYTF
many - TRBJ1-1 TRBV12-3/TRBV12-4 TGTGCCAGCAGTTTATCAGGAGGGGGGGCTGAAGCTTTCTTT CASSLSGGGAEAFF